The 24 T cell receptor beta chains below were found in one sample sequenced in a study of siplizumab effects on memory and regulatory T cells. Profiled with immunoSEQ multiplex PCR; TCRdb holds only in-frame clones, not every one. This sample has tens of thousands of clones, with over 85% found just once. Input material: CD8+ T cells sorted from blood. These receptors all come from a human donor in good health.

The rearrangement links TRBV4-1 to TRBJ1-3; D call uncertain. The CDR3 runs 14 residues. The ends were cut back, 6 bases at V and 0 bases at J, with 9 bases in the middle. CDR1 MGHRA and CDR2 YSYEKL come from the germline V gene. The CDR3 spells CASSPEASGNTIYF. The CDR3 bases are TGCGCCAGCAGTCCCGAAGCCTCTGGAAACACCATATATTTT.

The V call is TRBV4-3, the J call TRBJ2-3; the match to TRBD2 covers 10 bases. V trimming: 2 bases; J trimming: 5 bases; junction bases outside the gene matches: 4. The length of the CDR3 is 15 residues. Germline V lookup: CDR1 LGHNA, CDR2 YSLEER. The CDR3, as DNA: TGCGCCAGCAGCCAACTAGCGGGAGCCAAAGATACGCAGTATTTT. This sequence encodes CASSQLAGAKDTQYF.

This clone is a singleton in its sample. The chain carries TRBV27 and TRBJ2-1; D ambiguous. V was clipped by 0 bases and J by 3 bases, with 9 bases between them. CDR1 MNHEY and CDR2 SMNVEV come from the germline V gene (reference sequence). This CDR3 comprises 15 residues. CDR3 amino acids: CASSLSRSSYNEQFF. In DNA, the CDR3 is TGTGCCAGCAGTTTATCCAGGTCCAGCTACAATGAGCAGTTCTTC.

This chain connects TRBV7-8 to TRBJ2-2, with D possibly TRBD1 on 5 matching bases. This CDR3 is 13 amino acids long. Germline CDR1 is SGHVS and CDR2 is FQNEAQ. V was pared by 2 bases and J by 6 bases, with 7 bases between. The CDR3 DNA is TGTGCCAGCAGCTTATCAGGGCCCGGGGAGCTGTTTTTT. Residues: CASSLSGPGELFF.

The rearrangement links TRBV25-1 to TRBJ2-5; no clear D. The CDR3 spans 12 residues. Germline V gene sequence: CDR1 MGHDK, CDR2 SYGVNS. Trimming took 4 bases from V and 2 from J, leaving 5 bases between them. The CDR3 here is CASSAIQETQYF. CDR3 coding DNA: TGTGCCAGCAGTGCGATACAAGAGACCCAGTACTTC.

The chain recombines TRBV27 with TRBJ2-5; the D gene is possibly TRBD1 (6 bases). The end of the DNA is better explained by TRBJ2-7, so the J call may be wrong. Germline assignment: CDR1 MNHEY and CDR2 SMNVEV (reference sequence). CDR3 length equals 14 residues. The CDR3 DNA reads TGTGCCAGCAGTTTATCCAGGGGTTCCTACGAGCAGTACTTC. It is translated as CASSLSRGSYEQYF.

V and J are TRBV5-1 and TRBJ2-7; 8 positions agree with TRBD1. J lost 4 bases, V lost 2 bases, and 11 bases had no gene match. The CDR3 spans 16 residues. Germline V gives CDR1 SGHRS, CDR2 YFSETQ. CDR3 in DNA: TGCGCCAGCAGCTTAAAGTCCGGGACAGGTTTTTACGAGCAGTACTTC. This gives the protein CASSLKSGTGFYEQYF.

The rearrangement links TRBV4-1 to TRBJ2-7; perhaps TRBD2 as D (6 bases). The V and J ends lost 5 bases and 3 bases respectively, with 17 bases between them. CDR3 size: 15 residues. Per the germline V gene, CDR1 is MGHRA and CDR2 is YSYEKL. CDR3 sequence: CASSGRGGESYEQYF. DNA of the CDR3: TGCGCCAGCAGCGGCCGGGGCGGGGAAAGCTACGAGCAGTACTTC.

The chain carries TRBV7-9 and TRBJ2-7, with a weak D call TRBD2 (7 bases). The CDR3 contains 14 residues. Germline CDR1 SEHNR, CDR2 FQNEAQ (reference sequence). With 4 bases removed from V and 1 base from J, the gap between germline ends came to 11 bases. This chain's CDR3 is CASSSEGGSYEQYF. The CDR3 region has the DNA TGTGCCAGCAGCTCAGAGGGGGGGTCCTACGAGCAGTACTTC. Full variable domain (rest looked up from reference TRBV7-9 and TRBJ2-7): DTGVSQNPRHKITKRGQNVTFRCDPISEHNRLYWYRQTLGQGPEFLTYFQNEAQLEKSRLLSDRFSAERPKGSFSTLEIQRTEQGDSAMYLCASSSEGGSYEQYFGPGTRLTVT.

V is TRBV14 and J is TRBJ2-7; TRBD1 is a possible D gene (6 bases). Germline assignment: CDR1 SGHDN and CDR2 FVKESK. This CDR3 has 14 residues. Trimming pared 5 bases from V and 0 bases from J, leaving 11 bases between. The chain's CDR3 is CASSKGTLSYEQYF. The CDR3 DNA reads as TGTGCCAGCAGCAAAGGGACACTCTCCTACGAGCAGTACTTC.

CDR3 DNA: TGCGCCAGCAGCCCCGGGGAGAGGGAAGAGACCCAGTACTTC. Translation: CASSPGEREETQYF. V usage is TRBV5-1 and J usage is TRBJ2-5; tentative D call: TRBD2 (5 bases). Trimming left V 4 bases short and J 3 bases short, with 13 bases between. This CDR3 spans 14 amino acids. Germline CDR1 SGHRS, CDR2 YFSETQ.

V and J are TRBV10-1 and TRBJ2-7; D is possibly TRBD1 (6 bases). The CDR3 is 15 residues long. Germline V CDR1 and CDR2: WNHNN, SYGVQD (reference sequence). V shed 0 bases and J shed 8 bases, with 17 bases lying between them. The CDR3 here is CASSESREYGQQQYF. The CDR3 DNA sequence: TGCGCCAGCAGTGAGTCTCGGGAATATGGACAGCAGCAGTACTTC.

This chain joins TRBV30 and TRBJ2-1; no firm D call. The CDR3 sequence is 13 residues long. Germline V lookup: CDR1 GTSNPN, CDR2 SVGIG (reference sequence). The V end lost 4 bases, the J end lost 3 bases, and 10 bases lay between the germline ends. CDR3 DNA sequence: TGTGCCTGGACCCCCCAGGTCTACAATGAGCAGTTCTTC. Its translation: CAWTPQVYNEQFF.

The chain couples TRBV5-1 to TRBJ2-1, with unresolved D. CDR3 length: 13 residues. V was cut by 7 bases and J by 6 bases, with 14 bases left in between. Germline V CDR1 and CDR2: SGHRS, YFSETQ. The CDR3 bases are TGCGCCAGCGCCGCATACCCGTCCAATGAGCAGTTCTTC. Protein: CASAAYPSNEQFF. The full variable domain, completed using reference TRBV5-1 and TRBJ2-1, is KAGVTQTPRYLIKTRGQQVTLSCSPISGHRSVSWYQQTPGQGLQFLFEYFSETQRNKGNFPGRFSGRQFSNSRSEMNVSTLELGDSALYLCASAAYPSNEQFFGPGTRLTVL.

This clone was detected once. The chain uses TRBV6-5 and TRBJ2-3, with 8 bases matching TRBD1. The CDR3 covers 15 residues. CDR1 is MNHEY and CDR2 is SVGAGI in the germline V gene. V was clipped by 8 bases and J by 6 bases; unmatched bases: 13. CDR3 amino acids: CASSVRQGIWDTQYF. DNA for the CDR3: TGTGCCAGCTCGGTCAGACAGGGGATTTGGGATACGCAGTATTTT.

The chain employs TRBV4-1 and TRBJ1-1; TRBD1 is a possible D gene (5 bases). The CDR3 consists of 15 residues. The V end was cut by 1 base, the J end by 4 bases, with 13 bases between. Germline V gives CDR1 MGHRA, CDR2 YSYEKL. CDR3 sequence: CASSQVGPRSTEAFF. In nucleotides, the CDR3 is TGCGCCAGCAGCCAAGTGGGGCCCAGGAGCACTGAAGCTTTCTTT.

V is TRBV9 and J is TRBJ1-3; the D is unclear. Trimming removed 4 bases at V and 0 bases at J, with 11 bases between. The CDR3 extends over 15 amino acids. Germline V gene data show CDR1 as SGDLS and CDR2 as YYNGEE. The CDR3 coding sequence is TGTGCCAGCAGCCCGGACGGGAGCTCTGGAAACACCATATATTTT. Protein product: CASSPDGSSGNTIYF. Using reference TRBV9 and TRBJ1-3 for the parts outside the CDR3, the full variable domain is DSGVTQTPKHLITATGQRVTLRCSPRSGDLSVYWYQQSLDQGLQFLIQYYNGEERAKGNILERFSAQQFPDLHSELNLSSLELGDSALYFCASSPDGSSGNTIYFGEGSWLTVV.

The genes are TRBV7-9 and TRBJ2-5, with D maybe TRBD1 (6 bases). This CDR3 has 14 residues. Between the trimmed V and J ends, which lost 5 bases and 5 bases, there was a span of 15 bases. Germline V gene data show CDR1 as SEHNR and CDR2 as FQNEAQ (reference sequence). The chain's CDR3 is CASSPGVGRETQYF. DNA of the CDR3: TGTGCCAGCAGCCCAGGGGTTGGACGGGAGACCCAGTACTTC.

The CDR3 loop reads CASSLVTGPNEQYF. The CDR3 nucleotides are TGTGCCAGCAGCTTAGTAACGGGTCCAAACGAGCAGTACTTC. This chain connects TRBV7-9 to TRBJ2-7, with D hard to call. The germline V gene encodes CDR1 SEHNR and CDR2 FQNEAQ (reference sequence). The CDR3 runs to 14 residues. The V and J ends lost 1 base and 5 bases respectively, with 12 bases between them.

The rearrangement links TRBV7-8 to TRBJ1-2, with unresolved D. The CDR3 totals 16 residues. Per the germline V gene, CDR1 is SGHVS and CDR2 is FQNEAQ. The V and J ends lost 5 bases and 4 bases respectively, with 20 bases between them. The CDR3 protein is CASSPLPDGTLYGYTF. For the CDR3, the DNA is TGTGCCAGCAGCCCCCTCCCCGACGGCACCCTCTATGGCTACACCTTC.

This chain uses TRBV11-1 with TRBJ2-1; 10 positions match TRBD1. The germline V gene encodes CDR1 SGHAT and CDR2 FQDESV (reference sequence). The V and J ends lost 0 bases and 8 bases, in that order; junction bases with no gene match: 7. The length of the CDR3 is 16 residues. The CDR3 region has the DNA TGTGCCAGCAGCTTAGCGAGGGGACAGGGGTTTCATGAGCAGTTCTTC. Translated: CASSLARGQGFHEQFF.

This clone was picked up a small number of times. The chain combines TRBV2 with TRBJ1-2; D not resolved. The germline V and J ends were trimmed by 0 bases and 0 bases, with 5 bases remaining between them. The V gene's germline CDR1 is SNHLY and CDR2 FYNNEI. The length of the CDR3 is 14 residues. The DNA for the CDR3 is TGTGCCAGCAGTGAAGCGCCAACTAACTATGGCTACACCTTC. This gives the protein CASSEAPTNYGYTF.

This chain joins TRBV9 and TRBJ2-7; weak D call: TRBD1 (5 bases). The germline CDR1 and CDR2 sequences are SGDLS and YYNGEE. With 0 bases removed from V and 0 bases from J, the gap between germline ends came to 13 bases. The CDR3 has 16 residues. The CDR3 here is CASSVEGRANSYEQYF. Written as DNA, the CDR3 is TGTGCCAGCAGCGTAGAGGGCAGGGCTAACTCCTACGAGCAGTACTTC.

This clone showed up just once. In DNA, the CDR3 is TGTGCCACCTCGGGATGGGAGAATGAAAAACTGTTTTTT. This encodes CATSGWENEKLFF. The rearrangement joins TRBV6-1 to TRBJ1-4; D unclear. CDR3 length: 13 amino acids. Germline V gives CDR1 MNHNS, CDR2 SASEGT. V shed 10 bases and J shed 5 bases, with 14 bases lying between them.